This TCR beta chain comes out of a study of blood T cell repertoires in COVID-19. Study context: Acute and convalescent COVID-19 specimens originated in the United States, Italy and Spain.

The Seattle site enrolled patients during active infection and followed them longitudinally. The protocol was immunoSEQ multiplex PCR, while the TCRdb copy is restricted to in-frame clones and leaves out a portion. The sample includes 200,000 to 250,000 clones, 90% to 95% seen only once; the top ten take around 0.84%. V was trimmed by 2 bases and J by 0 bases, leaving 11 bases between them. CDR1 is MNHEY, CDR2 SVGAGI, per germline. CDR3 size: 16 residues. The source is a man aged 55 to 69 with COVID-19, enrolled during active disease. The sample taken for sequencing was peripheral blood. The gene calls are TRBV6-5 and TRBJ1-3, with D unclear. Written as DNA, the CDR3 is TGTGCCAGCAGTTACGGCGGGCCGAGCTCTGGAAACACCATATATTTT. Its translation: CASSYGGPSSGNTIYF.